This T cell receptor beta chain stems from a study of cytomegalovirus exposure and HLA in healthy donors. The PCR ran on 60 Vbeta and 13 Jbeta primers. Generated by immunoSEQ multiplex PCR, the TCRdb table keeps only in-frame clones and is missing some. The table lists about 190,000 clones, around 86% of them singletons, with 0.7% to 0.95% in the top ten. Trimming at V came to 5 bases and at J to 4 bases, leaving 6 bases not matched to a gene. The CDR3 covers 15 residues. Germline V lookup: CDR1 LGHNA, CDR2 YNFKEQ. The TCR sequence derives from a young woman in good health and CMV-seronegative. Sequenced material: PBMCs. The gene calls are TRBV4-2 and TRBJ2-7, with 12 bases matching TRBD1. The CDR3 region is CASSYEGQGAYEQYF. CDR3 nucleotide sequence: TGTGCCAGCAGCTACGAGGGACAGGGGGCGTACGAGCAGTACTTC.